A single sample is the source of the 16 T cell receptor beta chains below, sequenced in a study of molecular identifiers for immune sequencing clone quantification. TCRdb itself ran the PCR reads through MiXCR, one entry per CDR3 protein. This sample has over 550,000 distinct CDR3 sequences, with 25% found just once. The sequenced material came from naive CD8+ T cells from blood, with Jurkat cell RNA spiked in. Subset given: FACS-sorted CD8+CD4-CCR7+CD45RA+ naive T cells. These TCRs come from a human donor in good health. Some libraries in this study had Jurkat cell RNA spiked in.

This clonotype was counted many times. This chain links TRBV9 with TRBJ2-6; possible D gene TRBD1, 6 bases. Germline V gives CDR1 SGDLS, CDR2 YYNGEE. V gave up 4 bases and J gave up 0 bases, with 20 bases separating them. CDR3 length: 19 amino acids. CDR3 nucleotides: TGTGCCAGCAGCTTATACTCCGGGACACCCTCCTCTGGGGCCAACGTCCTGACTTTC. Translation: CASSLYSGTPSSGANVLTF.

About this clonotype: This could be a read error, since a much larger clone is one nucleotide away. The conserved closing phenylalanine or tryptophan is absent in this CDR3, likely reflecting a read error. V usage is TRBV4-2 and J usage is TRBJ2-6; D is perhaps TRBD1 (5 bases). CDR1 LGHNA and CDR2 YNFKEQ come from the germline V gene. V lost 2 bases and J 0 bases, leaving 14 bases between the germline ends. The CDR3 is made up of 18 amino acids. The CDR3 DNA follows: TGTGCCAGCAGCCAAACCAGACAGAGTAACTCTGGGGCCAACGTCCTGACTTCC. Protein: CASSQTRQSNSGANVLTS.

The V gene is TRBV4-3, the J gene TRBJ2-6; tentatively, D is TRBD1 (7 bases). Trimming took 0 bases from V and 0 from J, leaving 18 bases between them. Looked up from germline, CDR1 is LGHNA and CDR2 is YSLEER. The CDR3 sequence is 20 residues long. This CDR3 reads CASSQDPWAGGLSGANVLTF. DNA of the CDR3: TGCGCCAGCAGCCAAGATCCCTGGGCAGGGGGACTCTCTGGGGCCAACGTCCTGACTTTC.

In regard to this clonotype: Possible read error: a much larger clone is one base away. The chain links TRBV4-3 to TRBJ1-1; no definite D call. The V end was cut by 0 bases, the J end by 3 bases, with 14 bases between. This CDR3 has 16 amino acids. The germline CDR1 and CDR2 sequences are LGHNA and YSLEER. The CDR3 bases are TGCGCCAGCAGCCAAGACAGCGGCAGAATGCACACTGAAGCTTTCTTT. Residues: CASSQDSGRMHTEAFF.

J is TRBJ1-5 and V is TRBV27, with a possible D match to TRBD1 (5 bases). The CDR3 has 17 amino acids. From germline, CDR1 is MNHEY and CDR2 SMNVEV (reference sequence). V gave up 5 bases and J gave up 0 bases, with 17 bases separating them. In DNA, the CDR3 is TGTGCCAGCAGTCCGTCCGGGACCGAAAATAGCAATCAGCCCCAGCATTTT. Its translation is CASSPSGTENSNQPQHF.

This clonotype was observed a few times. This chain links TRBV4-1 with TRBJ1-1; D perhaps matches TRBD1 (6 bases). Trimming stripped 1 base from V and 4 bases from J, with 10 bases between. The CDR3 covers 14 residues. Germline V gene sequence: CDR1 MGHRA, CDR2 YSYEKL. CDR3 amino acids: CASSQGGGRTEAFF. Written as DNA, the CDR3 is TGCGCCAGCAGCCAAGGCGGGGGGCGCACTGAAGCTTTCTTT.

The J gene is TRBJ2-1, the V gene TRBV12-3 or TRBV12-4; unclear D gene. The V end was cut by 3 bases, the J end by 8 bases, with 14 bases between. This CDR3 spans 14 amino acids. CDR3 loop: CASSLARLDDEQFF. As DNA, the CDR3 is TGTGCCAGCAGTTTGGCTAGACTCGACGATGAGCAGTTCTTC.

The gene calls are TRBV7-9 and TRBJ2-1; the D call may be TRBD1 or TRBD2 (5 bases each). V was clipped by 5 bases and J by 5 bases, with 22 bases between them. The CDR3 runs to 17 residues. Germline lookup yields CDR1 SEHNR and CDR2 FQNEAQ (reference sequence). In DNA, the CDR3 is TGTGCCAGCAGCCATCCCCGTCCGGGGACCAGGAACAATGAGCAGTTCTTC. Translating it yields CASSHPRPGTRNNEQFF.

This chain joins TRBV20-1 and TRBJ2-7, with D possibly TRBD2 on 5 matching bases. Germline CDR1 is DFQATT and CDR2 is SNEGSKA (reference sequence). V shed 5 bases and J shed 3 bases, with 17 bases lying between them. The CDR3 is 14 residues long. The CDR3 loop reads CSAQEGTVHYEQYF. The CDR3 DNA is TGCAGTGCTCAAGAGGGAACGGTACACTACGAGCAGTACTTC.

This clonotype was observed a single time. This chain uses TRBV5-1 with TRBJ2-7; D ambiguous. Trimming removed 4 bases at V and 5 bases at J, with 10 bases between. CDR1 is SGHRS and CDR2 is YFSETQ in the germline V gene. This CDR3 has 12 residues. The CDR3 coding sequence is TGCGCCAGCAGCCTCTATTGGGACGAGCAGTACTTC. The encoded protein is CASSLYWDEQYF.

Details on this clonotype: A read error may be the cause here, since a much bigger clone is one base away. No DNA is shown, since the ends of the CDR3 on it are uncertain; the CDR3 is the one TCRdb lists. The V and J genes are TRBV5-1 and TRBJ2-6; the D call of TRBD1 is as the table states it, not checked on the DNA. Germline values: CDR1 SGHRS, CDR2 YFSETQ. The CDR3 is 18 residues long, counting both termini. This CDR3 is CASSVGQGASSGANVPTF.

The chain recombines TRBV14 with TRBJ2-5, with D tentatively TRBD2 (6 bases). CDR1 and CDR2 (germline): SGHDN, FVKESK. Trimming cost V 1 base and J 0 bases, with 15 bases left between them. This CDR3 has 17 residues. CDR3 coding DNA: TGTGCCAGCAGCCAAGGGGGGGTGACACCGTACCAAGAGACCCAGTACTTC. Amino acids: CASSQGGVTPYQETQYF.

Remarks on this clonotype: A much larger clonotype is one base distant, so this may be a read error. The chain uses TRBV4-3 and TRBJ1-2, with 7 bases fitting TRBD1. This CDR3 has 15 amino acids. V dropped 0 bases and J dropped 4; count of bases not matched to a gene: 5. The germline V gene encodes CDR1 LGHNA and CDR2 YSLEER. The CDR3 DNA follows: TGCGCCAGCAGCCAAGACCGACAGGGCATCTATGGCTACACCTTC. This codes for CASSQDRQGIYGYTF.

This clonotype came up a few times. The V and J genes are TRBV27 and TRBJ2-7; 8 bases match TRBD2. CDR3 length equals 15 residues. Germline loops: CDR1 MNHEY, CDR2 SMNVEV (reference sequence). Losses at the gene ends were 5 bases for V and 1 base for J; bases not matched to a gene: 7. The CDR3 region has the DNA TGTGCCAGCAGTCCCGGGACTAGAGCTTCCTACGAGCAGTACTTC. As protein: CASSPGTRASYEQYF.

This clonotype was recorded at least ten times. J is TRBJ2-7 and V is TRBV29-1; TRBD1 matches at 11 bases. This CDR3 is 14 amino acids long. Looked up from germline, CDR1 is SQVTM and CDR2 is ANQGSEA. Unmatched junction bases numbered 2, after V lost 1 base and J lost 3 bases. The DNA for the CDR3 is TGCAGCGTTGAAGCCGGGACAGGGGGCTACGAGCAGTACTTC. Translated, it gives CSVEAGTGGYEQYF.

This clonotype was seen only a few times. The chain recombines TRBV28 with TRBJ2-7; a possible D gene is TRBD2 (6 bases). Germline V gene data show CDR1 as MDHEN and CDR2 as SYDVKM. V shed 6 bases and J shed 5 bases, with 20 bases lying between them. This CDR3 is 15 amino acids long. The CDR3 reads CASSPDWAGRHEQYF. Written as DNA, the CDR3 is TGTGCCAGCAGCCCCGACTGGGCGGGACGCCACGAGCAGTACTTC. Looking up the rest from reference TRBV28 and TRBJ2-7 gives the full variable domain: DVKVTQSSRYLVKRTGEKVFLECVQDMDHENMFWYRQDPGLGLRLIYFSYDVKMKEKGDIPEGYSVSREKKERFSLILESASTNQTSMYLCASSPDWAGRHEQYFGPGTRLTVT.